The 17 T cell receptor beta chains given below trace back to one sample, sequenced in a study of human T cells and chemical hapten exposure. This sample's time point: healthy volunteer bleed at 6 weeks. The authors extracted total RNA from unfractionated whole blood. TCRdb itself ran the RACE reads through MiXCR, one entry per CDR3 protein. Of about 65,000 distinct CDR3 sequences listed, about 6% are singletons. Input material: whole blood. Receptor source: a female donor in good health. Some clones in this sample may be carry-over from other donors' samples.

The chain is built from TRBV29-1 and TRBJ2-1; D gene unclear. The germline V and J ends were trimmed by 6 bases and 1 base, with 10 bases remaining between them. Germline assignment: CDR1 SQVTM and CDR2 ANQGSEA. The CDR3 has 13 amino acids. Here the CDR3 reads CSVVDMSYNEQFF. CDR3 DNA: TGCAGCGTAGTTGACATGTCCTACAATGAGCAGTTCTTC.

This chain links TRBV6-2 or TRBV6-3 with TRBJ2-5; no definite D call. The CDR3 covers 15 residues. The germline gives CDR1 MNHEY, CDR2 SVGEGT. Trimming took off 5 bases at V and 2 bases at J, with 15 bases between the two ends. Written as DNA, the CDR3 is TGTGCCAGCAGTACCTCGACCGAAAAACAAGAGACCCAGTACTTC. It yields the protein CASSTSTEKQETQYF.

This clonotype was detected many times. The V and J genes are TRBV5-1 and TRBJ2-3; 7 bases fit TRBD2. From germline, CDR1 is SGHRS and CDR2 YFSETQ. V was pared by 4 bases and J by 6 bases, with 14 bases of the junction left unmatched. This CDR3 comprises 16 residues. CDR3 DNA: TGCGCCAGCAGCCCCCCCTTTGGGGGGGGTAGGGATACGCAGTATTTT. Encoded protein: CASSPPFGGGRDTQYF. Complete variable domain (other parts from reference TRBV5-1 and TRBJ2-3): KAGVTQTPRYLIKTRGQQVTLSCSPISGHRSVSWYQQTPGQGLQFLFEYFSETQRNKGNFPGRFSGRQFSNSRSEMNVSTLELGDSALYLCASSPPFGGGRDTQYFGPGTRLTVL.

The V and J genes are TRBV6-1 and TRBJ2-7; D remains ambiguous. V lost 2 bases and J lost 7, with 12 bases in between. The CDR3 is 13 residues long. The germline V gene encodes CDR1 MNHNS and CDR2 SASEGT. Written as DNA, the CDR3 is TGTGCCAGCAGTGAACTAGGGTCTAGGGAGCAGTACTTC. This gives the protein CASSELGSREQYF.

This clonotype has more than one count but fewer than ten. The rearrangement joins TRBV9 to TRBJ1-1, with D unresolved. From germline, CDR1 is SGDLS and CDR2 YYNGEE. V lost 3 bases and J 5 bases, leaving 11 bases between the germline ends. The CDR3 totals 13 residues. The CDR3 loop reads CASSAAGETEAFF. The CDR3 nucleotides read TGTGCCAGCAGCGCCGCCGGGGAGACTGAAGCTTTCTTT.

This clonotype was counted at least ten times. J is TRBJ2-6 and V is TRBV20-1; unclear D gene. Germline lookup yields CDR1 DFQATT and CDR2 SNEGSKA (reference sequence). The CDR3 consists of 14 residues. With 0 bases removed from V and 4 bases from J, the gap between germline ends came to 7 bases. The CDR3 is CSARDMTGANVLTF. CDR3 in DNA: TGCAGTGCTAGAGACATGACCGGGGCCAACGTCCTGACTTTC.

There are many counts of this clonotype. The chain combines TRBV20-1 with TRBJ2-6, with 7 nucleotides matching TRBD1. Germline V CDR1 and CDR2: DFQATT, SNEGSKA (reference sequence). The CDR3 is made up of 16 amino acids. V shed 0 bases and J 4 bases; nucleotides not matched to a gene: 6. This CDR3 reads CSAREDRTGGANVLTF. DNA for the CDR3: TGCAGTGCTAGAGAGGACAGGACGGGGGGGGCCAACGTCCTGACTTTC.

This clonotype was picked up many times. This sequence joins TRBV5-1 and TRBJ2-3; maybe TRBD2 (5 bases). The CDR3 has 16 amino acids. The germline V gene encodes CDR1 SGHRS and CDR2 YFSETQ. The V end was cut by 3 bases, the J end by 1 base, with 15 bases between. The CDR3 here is CASSSGEGLGTDTQYF. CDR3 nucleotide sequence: TGCGCCAGCAGCTCAGGTGAGGGCCTCGGCACAGATACGCAGTATTTT.

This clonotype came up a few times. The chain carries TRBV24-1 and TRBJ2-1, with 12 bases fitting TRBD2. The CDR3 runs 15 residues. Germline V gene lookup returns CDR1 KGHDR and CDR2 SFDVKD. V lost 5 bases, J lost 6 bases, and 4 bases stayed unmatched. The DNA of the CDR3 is TGTGCCACCAGTGGACTAGCGGGAGTAGCCAATGAGCAGTTCTTC. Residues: CATSGLAGVANEQFF.

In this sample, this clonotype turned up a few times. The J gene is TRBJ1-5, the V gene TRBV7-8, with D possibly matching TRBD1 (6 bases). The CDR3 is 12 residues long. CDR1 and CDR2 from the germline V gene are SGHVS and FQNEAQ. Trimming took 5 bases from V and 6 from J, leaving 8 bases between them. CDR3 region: CASSQGTQPQHF. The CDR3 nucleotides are TGTGCCAGCAGCCAGGGGACTCAGCCCCAGCATTTT.

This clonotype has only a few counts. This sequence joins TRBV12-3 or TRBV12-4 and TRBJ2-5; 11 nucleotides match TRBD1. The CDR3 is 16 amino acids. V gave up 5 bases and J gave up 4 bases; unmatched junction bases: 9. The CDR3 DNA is TGTGCCAGCAGTCTGGCGGGACAGGGGGTATCAGAGACCCAGTACTTC. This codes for CASSLAGQGVSETQYF.

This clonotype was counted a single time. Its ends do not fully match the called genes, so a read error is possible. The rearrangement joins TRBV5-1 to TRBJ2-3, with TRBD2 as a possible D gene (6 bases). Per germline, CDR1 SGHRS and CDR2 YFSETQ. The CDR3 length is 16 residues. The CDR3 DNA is TGCGCCAGCAGACTTGGGACTTACCAAGACACACATACGCAGTATTTT. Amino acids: CASRLGTYQDTHTQYF.

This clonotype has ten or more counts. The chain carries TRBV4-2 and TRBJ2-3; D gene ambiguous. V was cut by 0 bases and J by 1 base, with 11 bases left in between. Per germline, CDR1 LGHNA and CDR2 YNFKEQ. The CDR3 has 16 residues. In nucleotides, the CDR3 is TGTGCCAGCAGCCAAGATCGGTCCAGCGGCACAGATACGCAGTATTTT. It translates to CASSQDRSSGTDTQYF.

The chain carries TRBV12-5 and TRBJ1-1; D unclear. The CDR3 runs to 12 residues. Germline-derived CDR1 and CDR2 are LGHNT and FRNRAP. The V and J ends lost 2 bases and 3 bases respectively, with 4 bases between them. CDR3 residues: CASGLSYTEAFF. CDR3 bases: TGTGCTAGTGGTTTGTCTTACACTGAAGCTTTCTTT.

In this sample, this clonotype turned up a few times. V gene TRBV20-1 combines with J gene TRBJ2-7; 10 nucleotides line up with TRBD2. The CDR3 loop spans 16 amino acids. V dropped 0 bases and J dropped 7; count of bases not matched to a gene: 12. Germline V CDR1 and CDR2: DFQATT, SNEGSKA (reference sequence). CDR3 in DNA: TGCAGTGCTAGAGACACCGCTAGCGGGGGTGCACGAGAGCAGTACTTC. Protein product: CSARDTASGGAREQYF.

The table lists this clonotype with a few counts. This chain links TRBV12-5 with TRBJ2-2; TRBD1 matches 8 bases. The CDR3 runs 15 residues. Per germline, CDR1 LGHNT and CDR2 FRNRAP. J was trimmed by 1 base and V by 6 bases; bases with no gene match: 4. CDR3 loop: CASGIGTGNTGELFF. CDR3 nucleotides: TGTGCTAGTGGGATTGGGACAGGGAACACCGGGGAGCTGTTTTTT. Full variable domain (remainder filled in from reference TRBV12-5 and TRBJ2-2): DARVTQTPRHKVTEMGQEVTMRCQPILGHNTVFWYRQTMMQGLELLAYFRNRAPLDDSGMPKDRFSAEMPDATLATLKIQPSEPRDSAVYFCASGIGTGNTGELFFGEGSRLTVL.

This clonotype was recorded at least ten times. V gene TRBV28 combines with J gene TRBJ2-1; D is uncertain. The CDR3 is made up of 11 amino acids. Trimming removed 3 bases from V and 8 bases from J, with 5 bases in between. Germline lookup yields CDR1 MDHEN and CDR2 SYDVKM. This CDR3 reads CASSLRYEQFF. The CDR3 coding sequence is TGTGCCAGCAGTTTGCGGTATGAGCAGTTCTTC. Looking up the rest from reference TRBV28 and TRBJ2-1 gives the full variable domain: DVKVTQSSRYLVKRTGEKVFLECVQDMDHENMFWYRQDPGLGLRLIYFSYDVKMKEKGDIPEGYSVSREKKERFSLILESASTNQTSMYLCASSLRYEQFFGPGTRLTVL.